This T cell receptor (beta chain) stems from a study of shared clonotypes between healthy human individuals. Study-wide results and limits: Four donors held about 5.1% of naive CD4 clonotypes in common. Compared with memory subsets, naive subsets generally had larger estimated richness. Some clonotypes were shared by all four sorted-subset donors, while others were not shared. The non-shared ones had lower generation probabilities than the shared ones. Depth of sequencing was expected to influence donor clonotype sharing.

On this clone itself: The antigen remains unidentified.

Clones were read by immunoSEQ multiplex PCR, and TCRdb kept only the in-frame ones, dropping some. The data contain around 600,000 clones, 98% of them singletons. CDR1 and CDR2 from the germline V gene are MNHEY and SMNVEV (reference sequence). The length of the CDR3 is 13 residues. The V and J ends lost 3 bases and 4 bases respectively, with 9 bases between them. Selected positively for CCR7 and CD45RO-negative, naive CD8 cells excluded terminally differentiated effector memory CD45RA+ cells. Sequencing was performed on naive CD8+ T cells sorted from blood. The sequence was obtained from a man aged 25-45 years in good health. V gene TRBV27 combines with J gene TRBJ1-1; D remains unclear. The CDR3: CASSLGFGTEAFF. CDR3 nucleotides: TGTGCCAGCAGTTTGGGGTTCGGCACTGAAGCTTTCTTT.